The 23 T cell receptor beta chains below come from one sample, sequenced in a study of blood T cell repertoires in COVID-19. The protocol was immunoSEQ multiplex PCR, while the TCRdb copy is restricted to in-frame clones and leaves out a portion. The sample consists of fewer than 200,000 clones, about 80% of them appearing once. Sequenced material: peripheral blood. These receptors were taken from a man in his 70s with active or convalescent COVID-19.

The chain uses TRBV6-5 and TRBJ2-5, with 7 bases aligning to TRBD2. Trimming removed 5 bases from V and 1 base from J; junction bases left unmatched: 4. CDR3 size: 14 residues. From germline, CDR1 is MNHEY and CDR2 SVGAGI. The CDR3 coding sequence is TGTGCCAGCAGTAGGCTAGCGGTCCAAGAGACCCAGTACTTC. Its translation: CASSRLAVQETQYF.

The chain joins TRBV7-4 to TRBJ1-2; 9 nucleotides line up with TRBD1. Trimming cost V 3 bases and J 9 bases; bases outside gene matches: 8. CDR3 length equals 14 residues. Germline V gene lookup returns CDR1 SGHVT and CDR2 SQSDAQ. The CDR3 coding sequence is TGTGCCAGCAGCTTGGATCGGGACAGGGTAAGCTACACCTTC. Amino acids: CASSLDRDRVSYTF.

The chain joins TRBV13 to TRBJ2-1; 7 bases map to TRBD2. Germline V lookup: CDR1 PRHDT, CDR2 FYEKMQ (reference sequence). CDR3 size: 15 residues. With V trimmed by 2 bases and J by 3 bases, 4 bases remained unmatched. CDR3 loop: CASSLSGGNYNEQFF. The CDR3 bases are TGTGCCAGCAGCTTATCGGGGGGTAACTACAATGAGCAGTTCTTC.

The chain links TRBV3-1 (or the pseudogene TRBV3-2) to TRBJ1-1; D unresolved. Trimming removed 2 bases from V and 0 bases from J, with 7 bases in between. The length of the CDR3 is 14 residues. CDR1 is LGHDT, CDR2 YNNKEL, per germline (reference sequence). CDR3 coding DNA: TGTGCCAGCAGCCAAAACAGTGTGAACACTGAAGCTTTCTTT. Translated, it gives CASSQNSVNTEAFF.

This clone was recorded many times. This chain connects TRBV9 to TRBJ2-2; TRBD2 matches 10 bases. Per germline, CDR1 SGDLS and CDR2 YYNGEE. The CDR3 has 17 residues. After removal of 3 bases from V and 4 bases from J, the junction contained 9 bases not matched to a gene. CDR3 region: CASSGGSGRTSTGELFF. Written as DNA, the CDR3 is TGTGCCAGCAGCGGAGGTAGCGGGAGGACCAGCACCGGGGAGCTGTTTTTT.

The CDR3 here is CATSRGQGAYQPQHF. DNA for the CDR3: TGTGCCACCAGCAGAGGACAGGGGGCATACCAGCCCCAGCATTTT. V and J are TRBV15 and TRBJ1-5, with 10 bases matching TRBD1. Germline CDR1 LNHNV, CDR2 YYDKDF (reference sequence). The CDR3 spans 15 residues. The trim removed 1 base at V and 7 bases at J, leaving 4 bases unmatched.

This chain joins TRBV29-1 and TRBJ2-1, with 8 bases identical to TRBD2. This CDR3 is built from 12 residues. In germline, CDR1 is SQVTM, CDR2 ANQGSEA. The J segment lost 10 bases and the V segment lost 0 bases, leaving 2 bases of the junction unmatched. The chain's CDR3 is CSVEELAVEQFF. CDR3 DNA sequence: TGCAGCGTTGAAGAACTAGCGGTAGAGCAGTTCTTC.

This rearrangement joins TRBV5-1 to TRBJ2-5, with unresolved D. The CDR3 contains 13 residues. V was clipped by 9 bases and J by 2 bases, with 14 bases between them. The V gene's germline CDR1 is SGHRS and CDR2 YFSETQ. CDR3: CATRVGSQETQYF. The CDR3 DNA reads as TGCGCCACCCGGGTCGGGTCACAAGAGACCCAGTACTTC.

The rearrangement links TRBV4-2 to TRBJ1-2, with 9 bases lining up with TRBD1. Per germline, CDR1 LGHNA and CDR2 YNFKEQ. The J segment lost 0 bases and the V segment lost 3 bases, leaving 20 bases of the junction unmatched. The CDR3 contains 21 residues. The CDR3 coding sequence is TGTGCCAGCAGCCACTCCGGGACAGGGTCTCTCGCGCGAAACTCTAACTATGGCTACACCTTC. Its translation is CASSHSGTGSLARNSNYGYTF.

The CDR3 DNA reads as TGTGCCAGCAGTATACAGGGGGCCGGGACTGAAGCTTTCTTT. Amino acids: CASSIQGAGTEAFF. V and J are TRBV2 and TRBJ1-1; the match to TRBD1 covers 9 bases. Germline V CDR1 and CDR2: SNHLY, FYNNEI. This CDR3 is 14 amino acids long. Germline trimming cut 5 bases from V and 5 bases from J; bases unmatched to any gene: 6.

The chain links TRBV29-1 to TRBJ1-2, with D possibly TRBD1 on 5 matching bases. The length of the CDR3 is 16 residues. Germline loops: CDR1 SQVTM, CDR2 ANQGSEA. The V end was cut by 6 bases, the J end by 2 bases, with 22 bases between. CDR3 in DNA: TGCAGCGTCGCCCGCGTAAGGTTACAGGAGAACTATGGCTACACCTTC. It yields the protein CSVARVRLQENYGYTF.

Note on this clone: An end of the junction differs from the germline gene, which may be a read error. The chain is built from TRBV4-1 and TRBJ2-1; 10 bases fit TRBD2. This CDR3 is built from 16 residues. CDR1 MGHRA and CDR2 YSYEKL come from the germline V gene. The CDR3 DNA sequence: TGCGCCAGCAGCCAAGTGGGTAGCGGGAGGTACAGTGAGCAGTTCTTC. Translated, it gives CASSQVGSGRYSEQFF.

The rearrangement links TRBV6-6 to TRBJ1-1; TRBD1 agrees at 7 bases. The CDR3 has 12 residues. The V gene's germline CDR1 is MNHNY and CDR2 SVGAGI (reference sequence). The V and J ends lost 5 bases and 6 bases, in that order; junction bases with no gene match: 3. CDR3 nucleotides: TGTGCCAGCAGTAGGGGGCCCGCTGAAGCTTTCTTT. Its translation is CASSRGPAEAFF.

This clone was detected only once. The rearrangement joins TRBV3-1 (or the pseudogene TRBV3-2) to TRBJ1-4; D is unclear. The V and J ends lost 2 bases and 8 bases respectively, with 12 bases between them. The CDR3 sequence is 14 residues long. Germline CDR1 and CDR2: LGHDT and YNNKEL (reference sequence). In DNA form, the CDR3 reads TGTGCCAGCAGCCAATCAGGAGGCTTCGAAAAACTGTTTTTT. Translated: CASSQSGGFEKLFF.

The count of this clone is one. The rearrangement uses TRBV6-5 and TRBJ2-1; weak D call: TRBD2 (5 bases). V dropped 4 bases and J dropped 7 bases, with 14 bases sitting between them. Germline assignment: CDR1 MNHEY and CDR2 SVGAGI. CDR3 length: 14 residues. Here the CDR3 reads CASSFKLSGNEQFF. The CDR3 DNA reads as TGTGCCAGCAGTTTTAAGTTGTCGGGGAATGAGCAGTTCTTC.

V usage is TRBV11-2 and J usage is TRBJ2-1; D perhaps matches TRBD1 (5 bases). The CDR3 contains 14 residues. The V end lost 4 bases, the J end lost 7 bases, and 14 bases lay between the germline ends. The germline V gene encodes CDR1 SGHAT and CDR2 FQNNGV. CDR3 nucleotide sequence: TGTGCCAGCAGCTCCTCCAACAGGTATAATGAGCAGTTCTTC. Translated, it gives CASSSSNRYNEQFF.

In the case of this clone: An end of the junction differs from the germline gene, which may be a read error. The gene calls are TRBV6-5 and TRBJ2-5; 7 bases are shared with TRBD1. The CDR3 has 14 residues. CDR1 is MNHEY, CDR2 SVGAGI, per germline. This CDR3 is CASNYEGAGETQYF. The DNA for the CDR3 is TGTGCCAGCAATTACGAGGGGGCGGGTGAGACCCAGTACTTC.

This sequence joins TRBV12-5 and TRBJ2-5; a weak D match, TRBD1 (6 bases). V was pared by 7 bases and J by 3 bases, with 15 bases between. Germline CDR1 is LGHNT and CDR2 is FRNRAP. The CDR3 runs 14 residues. This CDR3 is CASARGGREETQYF. The CDR3 bases are TGTGCTAGTGCCAGGGGCGGTAGAGAAGAGACCCAGTACTTC.

The V call is TRBV2, the J call TRBJ2-1, with 10 bases aligning to TRBD2. Losses at the gene ends were 6 bases for V and 5 bases for J; bases not matched to a gene: 7. This CDR3 has 15 residues. Germline loops: CDR1 SNHLY, CDR2 FYNNEI. CDR3 sequence reads: CASRGGLADDNEQFF. For the CDR3, the DNA is TGTGCCAGCAGGGGCGGACTAGCGGACGACAATGAGCAGTTCTTC.

CDR3 nucleotide sequence: TGTGCCAGCAGCAAACCCCAGGGCGGCTACACCTTC. It yields the protein CASSKPQGGYTF. The rearrangement joins TRBV5-8 to TRBJ1-2, with D perhaps matching TRBD1 (5 bases). Germline CDR1 SGHTS, CDR2 YDEGEE. The CDR3 length is 12 residues. V lost 4 bases, J lost 8 bases, and 12 bases lay in between.

This rearrangement joins TRBV29-1 to TRBJ1-1, with unresolved D. Germline V gene sequence: CDR1 SQVTM, CDR2 ANQGSEA. V lost 2 bases to trimming and J lost 0 bases, with 7 bases between them. The CDR3 length is 13 residues. DNA for the CDR3: TGCAGCGTTGAATCCGGGATGAACACTGAAGCTTTCTTT. Translating gives CSVESGMNTEAFF.

The chain employs TRBV12-5 and TRBJ2-1; 10 bases align to TRBD1. The germline gives CDR1 LGHNT, CDR2 FRNRAP. The CDR3 has 16 amino acids. The junction had 5 bases not matched to a gene; V was cut back by 1 base and J by 5 bases. CDR3 nucleotide sequence: TGTGCTAGTGGTTTGGCTACCGGGACAGGGGACAATGAGCAGTTCTTC. Translated: CASGLATGTGDNEQFF. The full variable domain, with the rest looked up from reference TRBV12-5 and TRBJ2-1, is DARVTQTPRHKVTEMGQEVTMRCQPILGHNTVFWYRQTMMQGLELLAYFRNRAPLDDSGMPKDRFSAEMPDATLATLKIQPSEPRDSAVYFCASGLATGTGDNEQFFGPGTRLTVL.

V is TRBV5-8 and J is TRBJ1-3; D ambiguous. The V gene lost 0 bases and the J gene lost 9 bases, with 10 bases spanning the gap. The germline CDR1 and CDR2 sequences are SGHTS and YDEGEE. The CDR3 loop spans 13 amino acids. The CDR3: CASSLGSMITIYF. The CDR3 DNA reads as TGTGCCAGCAGCTTGGGCAGTATGATCACCATATATTTT.